Listed here are 26 T cell receptor beta chains from one sample, sequenced in a study of blood T cell repertoires in COVID-19. Clones were read by immunoSEQ multiplex PCR, and TCRdb kept only the in-frame ones, dropping some. Seen here are 200,000 to 300,000 clones, about 87% observed once, and the top ten hold about 7.6%. The sequencing sample was made of peripheral blood. The receptors were sampled from a woman in her seventies with active or convalescent COVID-19.

This chain connects TRBV10-1 to TRBJ2-7; D is possibly TRBD1 (6 bases). V dropped 3 bases and J dropped 7 bases, with 19 bases sitting between them. The CDR3 loop spans 15 amino acids. CDR1 is WNHNN, CDR2 SYGVQD, per germline (reference sequence). The CDR3 reads CASSDRGTPPWEQYF. In nucleotides, the CDR3 is TGCGCCAGCAGTGACAGAGGGACACCCCCCTGGGAGCAGTACTTC.

This clone has just a few counts. The chain has TRBV3-1 (or the pseudogene TRBV3-2) and TRBJ1-1, with D hard to call. Trimming cost V 1 base and J 1 base, with 7 bases left between them. The CDR3 totals 14 residues. The germline V gene has CDR1 LGHDT and CDR2 YNNKEL (reference sequence). The CDR3 region is CASSQVPGNTEAFF. DNA of the CDR3: TGTGCCAGCAGCCAAGTCCCGGGGAACACTGAAGCTTTCTTT.

The chain recombines TRBV19 with TRBJ1-1, with D possibly being TRBD1 (6 bases). Germline V gene lookup returns CDR1 LNHDA and CDR2 SQIVND (reference sequence). V was trimmed by 5 bases and J by 1 base, leaving 17 bases between them. This CDR3 region has 16 residues. The CDR3 region has the DNA TGTGCCAGTAGTGCTAATACAGGGTCGGCGAACACTGAAGCTTTCTTT. Its translation is CASSANTGSANTEAFF.

This clone has ten or more counts. V gene TRBV27 combines with J gene TRBJ1-2, with a tentative D call TRBD1 (5 bases). From germline, CDR1 is MNHEY and CDR2 SMNVEV (reference sequence). Trimming shortened V by 6 bases and J by 7 bases, and 15 bases separated the two germline ends. This CDR3 contains 13 residues. The CDR3 reads CASRGSGEGGYTF. In DNA, the CDR3 is TGTGCCAGCAGGGGTTCGGGGGAAGGTGGCTACACCTTC.

A single count supports this clone. The chain links TRBV6-6 to TRBJ1-1; D uncertain. Germline CDR1 and CDR2: MNHNY and SVGAGI (reference sequence). V was shortened by 6 bases and J by 6 bases, with 14 bases between the two germline ends. CDR3 length: 13 residues. The CDR3 DNA reads as TGTGCCAGCAGACTCAATCCTGGTGCTGAAGCTTTCTTT. This gives the protein CASRLNPGAEAFF.

The V and J genes are TRBV4-1 and TRBJ1-1, with TRBD1 matching 8 bases. The CDR3 has 15 amino acids. Germline-derived CDR1 and CDR2 are MGHRA and YSYEKL. Unmatched junction bases numbered 7, after V lost 1 base and J lost 6 bases. CDR3 residues: CASSQVSTGDPEAFF. The CDR3 bases are TGCGCCAGCAGCCAAGTCTCGACAGGGGATCCTGAAGCTTTCTTT.

CDR3 region: CASSFRQGQANTGELFF. The CDR3 nucleotides are TGTGCCAGCTCGTTCCGGCAGGGGCAGGCGAACACCGGGGAGCTGTTTTTT. The rearrangement joins TRBV18 to TRBJ2-2; D might be TRBD1 (6 bases). The V gene's germline CDR1 is KGHSH and CDR2 LQKENI. The CDR3 has 17 residues. Trimming left V 6 bases short and J 0 bases short, with 17 bases between. The complete variable domain, with remaining parts taken from reference TRBV18 and TRBJ2-2, reads NAGVMQNPRHLVRRRGQEARLRCSPMKGHSHVYWYRQLPEEGLKFMVYLQKENIIDESGMPKERFSAEFPKEGPSILRIQQVVRGDSAAYFCASSFRQGQANTGELFFGEGSRLTVL.

This chain joins TRBV27 and TRBJ1-4; the D gene is possibly TRBD1 (5 bases). Per the germline V gene, CDR1 is MNHEY and CDR2 is SMNVEV (reference sequence). The CDR3 consists of 15 residues. V lost 3 bases and J lost 3, with 11 bases in between. The CDR3 DNA follows: TGTGCCAGCAGTTTCCAGGGTGTCCCTAATGAAAAACTGTTTTTT. Protein sequence: CASSFQGVPNEKLFF.

This sequence joins TRBV7-2 and TRBJ2-7; weak D call: TRBD1 (6 bases). Trimming removed 2 bases at V and 2 bases at J, with 7 bases between. The CDR3 has 13 residues. Germline V gene lookup returns CDR1 SGHTA and CDR2 FQGNSA. Here the CDR3 DNA reads TGTGCCAGCAGCTTAAAGGGGGCCTACGAGCAGTACTTC. This translates into CASSLKGAYEQYF.

This clone was observed a few times. The chain is built from TRBV10-1 and TRBJ1-1; the D gene is possibly TRBD1 (5 bases). CDR1 WNHNN and CDR2 SYGVQD come from the germline V gene (reference sequence). This CDR3 spans 14 amino acids. V lost 2 bases and J 4 bases, leaving 11 bases between the germline ends. The CDR3 sequence is CASSERGSGTEAFF. The CDR3 bases are TGCGCCAGCAGTGAGAGGGGCTCGGGCACTGAAGCTTTCTTT.

The chain joins TRBV15 to TRBJ1-5; TRBD1 is a possible D gene (6 bases). CDR1 and CDR2 (germline): LNHNV, YYDKDF (reference sequence). Trimming removed 0 bases at V and 9 bases at J, with 21 bases between. The CDR3 spans 17 residues. CDR3 nucleotides: TGTGCCACCAGCAGAGACGTTAGAAAGGGGGGGGGAAGGCCCCAGCATTTT. This translates into CATSRDVRKGGGRPQHF.

CDR3 DNA sequence: TGTGCCAGCAGCTTATCCGCGGGGGCCGGATCCCCCTCACCCCTCCACTTT. This encodes CASSLSAGAGSPSPLHF. The rearrangement joins TRBV7-2 to TRBJ1-6, with D perhaps matching TRBD1 (6 bases). The CDR3 length is 17 residues. With 2 bases removed from V and 10 bases from J, the gap between germline ends came to 21 bases. Germline V gene lookup returns CDR1 SGHTA and CDR2 FQGNSA.

Details on this clone: The junction departs from the called germline gene at one end, perhaps through a read error. The chain carries TRBV27 and TRBJ1-1; D is unresolved. The CDR3 covers 9 residues. Germline V gene lookup returns CDR1 MNHEY and CDR2 SMNVEV (reference sequence). The CDR3 sequence: CASSCPPGF. DNA of the CDR3: TGTGCCAGCAGCTGTCCCCCAGGCTTT.

The chain combines TRBV6-5 with TRBJ1-5; 7 nucleotides align to TRBD1. Germline CDR1 MNHEY, CDR2 SVGAGI. Trimming took 8 bases from V and 4 from J; bases not matched to a gene: 5. The CDR3 is 13 amino acids. CDR3: CASGVRGNQPQHF. The CDR3 nucleotides are TGTGCCAGCGGAGTCAGGGGGAATCAGCCCCAGCATTTT.

This chain links TRBV18 with TRBJ2-5; 8 nucleotides align to TRBD1. Germline CDR1 and CDR2: KGHSH and LQKENI. Losses at the gene ends were 3 bases for V and 3 bases for J; bases not matched to a gene: 6. This CDR3 contains 15 residues. CDR3 loop: CASSPRDRLEETQYF. The CDR3 DNA reads as TGTGCCAGCTCACCCAGGGACAGGCTGGAAGAGACCCAGTACTTC.

The chain recombines TRBV19 with TRBJ2-2; 7 bases are a match to TRBD1. The CDR3 contains 17 residues. The V and J ends lost 4 bases and 1 base, in that order; junction bases with no gene match: 9. From germline, CDR1 is LNHDA and CDR2 SQIVND (reference sequence). Here the CDR3 reads CASSTPNRGVNTGELFF. In nucleotides, the CDR3 is TGTGCCAGTAGTACCCCAAACAGGGGCGTGAACACCGGGGAGCTGTTTTTT.

The V call is TRBV6-6, the J call TRBJ1-3; tentatively, D is TRBD1 (5 bases). The CDR3 sequence is 14 residues long. Germline assignment: CDR1 MNHNY and CDR2 SVGAGI (reference sequence). V was shortened by 2 bases and J by 7 bases, with 12 bases between the two germline ends. The CDR3 nucleotides are TGTGCCAGCAGTTACCCAGGGTTTACCAACACCATATATTTT. As protein: CASSYPGFTNTIYF.

The gene calls are TRBV11-1 and TRBJ2-2, with D tentatively TRBD1 (6 bases). The germline V gene encodes CDR1 SGHAT and CDR2 FQDESV (reference sequence). The CDR3 consists of 15 residues. Trimming took 3 bases from V and 3 from J, leaving 11 bases between them. The CDR3 DNA sequence: TGTGCCAGCAGCTTGGGGACAAGAGACACCGGGGAGCTGTTTTTT. Its translation is CASSLGTRDTGELFF.

The chain is built from TRBV5-1 and TRBJ2-7; 11 nucleotides agree with TRBD1. The V and J ends lost 3 bases and 2 bases, in that order; junction bases with no gene match: 16. Germline-derived CDR1 and CDR2 are SGHRS and YFSETQ. The CDR3 spans 19 residues. The CDR3 DNA sequence: TGCGCCAGCAGCTCCCGTTCTGGGACAGGGGGGACCCTACCCTACGAGCAGTACTTC. Its translation: CASSSRSGTGGTLPYEQYF.

The V call is TRBV19, the J call TRBJ1-2; 10 positions match TRBD1. J was trimmed by 2 bases and V by 8 bases; bases with no gene match: 17. The CDR3 extends over 18 amino acids. Germline assignment: CDR1 LNHDA and CDR2 SQIVND (reference sequence). CDR3 in DNA: TGTGCCAGTTTGGGACAGGGGACGCGCTTCTCCTTAAACTATGGCTACACCTTC. Translating gives CASLGQGTRFSLNYGYTF.

The chain carries TRBV2 and TRBJ1-2; 7 nucleotides agree with TRBD1. Trimming removed 7 bases from V and 10 bases from J; junction bases left unmatched: 15. Germline loops: CDR1 SNHLY, CDR2 FYNNEI. The CDR3 spans 14 residues. The CDR3 nucleotides read TGTGCCAGCATCTTGGAGGGGGCGTGGGCAGACTACACCTTC. Its protein is CASILEGAWADYTF.

The CDR3: CASSLGRGAEAGDTQYF. The CDR3 bases are TGCGCCAGCAGCTTGGGGAGGGGAGCAGAGGCGGGAGATACGCAGTATTTT. The chain uses TRBV5-1 and TRBJ2-3, with D possibly TRBD2 on 6 matching bases. V dropped 0 bases and J dropped 5 bases, with 19 bases sitting between them. The CDR3 runs 17 residues. Germline V gives CDR1 SGHRS, CDR2 YFSETQ.

As to this clone: Its ends do not fully match the called genes, so a read error is possible. The chain employs TRBV4-1 and TRBJ1-5; TRBD1 matches at 10 bases. Germline lookup yields CDR1 MGHRA and CDR2 YSYEKL. The CDR3 is made up of 16 amino acids. CDR3 loop: CASSQDQTGGKQPQHF. The DNA for the CDR3 is TGCGCCAGCAGCCAAGACCAGACAGGGGGCAAACAGCCCCAGCATTTT.

The chain is built from TRBV2 and TRBJ2-2; 8 bases line up with TRBD1. This CDR3 comprises 15 residues. Trimming cost V 5 bases and J 4 bases; bases outside gene matches: 6. The germline gives CDR1 SNHLY, CDR2 FYNNEI. CDR3 loop: CASSFGQGGTGELFF. The CDR3 nucleotides are TGTGCCAGCAGTTTTGGACAGGGAGGCACCGGGGAGCTGTTTTTT.

The CDR3 sequence is CASSLGGPEAFF. DNA for the CDR3: TGTGCCAGCAGCTTAGGGGGGCCTGAAGCTTTCTTT. This sequence joins TRBV11-2 and TRBJ1-1; maybe TRBD1 (6 bases). The V gene's germline CDR1 is SGHAT and CDR2 FQNNGV. V lost 1 base and J lost 6, with 6 bases in between. The CDR3 sequence is 12 residues long.

The chain has TRBV7-9 and TRBJ1-1; D is uncertain. The CDR3 runs to 14 residues. Germline V gene lookup returns CDR1 SEHNR and CDR2 FQNEAQ (reference sequence). Deletions cut 1 base from V and 1 base from J, with 7 bases between. The DNA of the CDR3 is TGTGCCAGCAGCTTAGTACCAGGGAACACTGAAGCTTTCTTT. As protein: CASSLVPGNTEAFF.